This T cell receptor (beta chain) was sequenced in a study of T cell responses to AZD1222 COVID-19 vaccine. Measured with immunoSEQ multiplex PCR; TCRdb has only the in-frame clones, and not every one. Among 150,000 to 200,000 clones listed, approximately 90% were seen once. Overall study findings and caveats: Mostly white British, mostly female donors; authors suggested clonal diversity may be underestimated. Variant regions that are unmutated are reportedly the target of nearly half of spike-specific TCRs.

As for this clone: Its antigen is unknown.

This sequence was found in an adult who received the AZD1222 COVID-19 vaccine. The starting material was peripheral blood, obtained 28 days after the second AZD1222 dose.

The CDR3 region has the DNA TGTGCCAGCAGCCCGTCCGGAGGGAGAGGGGAGACCCAGTACTTC. It specifies CASSPSGGRGETQYF. The V call is TRBV7-6, the J call TRBJ2-5; D is possibly TRBD2 (6 bases). This CDR3 is 15 amino acids long. Germline V gene data show CDR1 as SGHVS and CDR2 as FNYEAQ. Trimming took 5 bases from V and 5 from J, leaving 18 bases between them. The full variable domain, in which reference TRBV7-6 and TRBJ2-5 provide the parts outside the CDR3, is GAGVSQSPRYKVTKRGQDVALRCDPISGHVSLYWYRQALGQGPEFLTYFNYEAQQDKSGLPNDRFSAERPEGSISTLTIQRTEQRDSAMYRCASSPSGGRGETQYFGPGTRLLVL.